What follows is one TCR beta chain and its context. Mismatch with germline at one junction end may stem from a read error. Germline CDR1 is DFQATT and CDR2 is SNEGSKA (reference sequence). The CDR3 loop spans 15 amino acids. With a J-beta primer mix and a sample-barcoded 5' primer, a second PCR ran roughly 7 to 11 cycles. The study obtained at least 2.5 million CDR3-containing paired-end reads from every sample. TCRdb redid the calling of the 5' RACE reads with MiXCR, one entry per CDR3 protein. The sample carries hundreds of thousands of distinct CDR3 sequences, approximately 44% recorded once. The sample comes from a study of blood T cells in healthy people across ages.

The TCR was taken from a man aged 55-75 years in good health. Sequenced input: blood. The chain recombines TRBV20-1 with TRBJ2-3; tentative D call: TRBD1 (6 bases). The CDR3 sequence is CSAKGQGTGTDAQYF. CDR3 DNA: TGCAGTGCTAAGGGCCAGGGGACGGGCACAGATGCGCAGTATTTT.